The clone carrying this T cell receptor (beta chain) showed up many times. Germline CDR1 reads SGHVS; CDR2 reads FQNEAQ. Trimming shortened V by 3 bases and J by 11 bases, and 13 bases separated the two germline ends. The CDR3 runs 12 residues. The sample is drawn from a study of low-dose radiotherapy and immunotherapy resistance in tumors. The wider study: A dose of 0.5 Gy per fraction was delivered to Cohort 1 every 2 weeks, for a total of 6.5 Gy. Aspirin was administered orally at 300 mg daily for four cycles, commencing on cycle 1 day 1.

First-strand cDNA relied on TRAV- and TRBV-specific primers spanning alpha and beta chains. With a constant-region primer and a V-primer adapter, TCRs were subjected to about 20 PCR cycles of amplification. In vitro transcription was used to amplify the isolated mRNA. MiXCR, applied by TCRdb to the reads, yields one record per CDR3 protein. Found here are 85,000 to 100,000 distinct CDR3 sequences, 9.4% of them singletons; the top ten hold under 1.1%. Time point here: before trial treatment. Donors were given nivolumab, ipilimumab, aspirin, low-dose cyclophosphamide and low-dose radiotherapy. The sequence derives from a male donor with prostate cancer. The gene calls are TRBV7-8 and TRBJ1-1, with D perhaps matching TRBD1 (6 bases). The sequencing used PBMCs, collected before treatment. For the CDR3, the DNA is TGTGCCAGCAGCTTGGGCACAGGGTGGGCTTTCTTT. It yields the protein CASSLGTGWAFF.